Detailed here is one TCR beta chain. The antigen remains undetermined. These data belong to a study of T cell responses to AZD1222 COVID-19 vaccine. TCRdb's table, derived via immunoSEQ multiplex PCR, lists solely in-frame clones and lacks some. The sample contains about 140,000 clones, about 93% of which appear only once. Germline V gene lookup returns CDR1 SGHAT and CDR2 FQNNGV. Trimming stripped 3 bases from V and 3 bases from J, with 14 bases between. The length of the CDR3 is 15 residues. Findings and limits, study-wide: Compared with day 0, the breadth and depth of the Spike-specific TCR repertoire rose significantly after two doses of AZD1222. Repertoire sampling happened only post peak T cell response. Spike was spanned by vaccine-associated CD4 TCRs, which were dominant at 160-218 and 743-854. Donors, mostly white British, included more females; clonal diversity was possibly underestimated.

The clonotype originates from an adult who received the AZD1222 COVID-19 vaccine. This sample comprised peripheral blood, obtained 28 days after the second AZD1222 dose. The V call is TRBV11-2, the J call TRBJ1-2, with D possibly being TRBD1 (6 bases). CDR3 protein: CASSFSTGMDYGYTF. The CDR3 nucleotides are TGTGCCAGCAGCTTTAGTACAGGGATGGACTATGGCTACACCTTC.